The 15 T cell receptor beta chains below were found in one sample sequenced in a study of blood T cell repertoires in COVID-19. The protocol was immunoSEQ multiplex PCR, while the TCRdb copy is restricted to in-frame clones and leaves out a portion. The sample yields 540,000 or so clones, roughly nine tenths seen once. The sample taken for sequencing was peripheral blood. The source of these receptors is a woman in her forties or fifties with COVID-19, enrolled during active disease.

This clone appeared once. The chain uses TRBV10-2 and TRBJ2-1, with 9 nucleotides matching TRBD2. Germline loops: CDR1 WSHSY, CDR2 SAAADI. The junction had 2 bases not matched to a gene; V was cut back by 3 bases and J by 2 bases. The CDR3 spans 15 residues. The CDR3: CASSDLAGTYNEQFF. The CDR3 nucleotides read TGCGCCAGCAGTGATCTAGCGGGGACCTACAATGAGCAGTTCTTC.

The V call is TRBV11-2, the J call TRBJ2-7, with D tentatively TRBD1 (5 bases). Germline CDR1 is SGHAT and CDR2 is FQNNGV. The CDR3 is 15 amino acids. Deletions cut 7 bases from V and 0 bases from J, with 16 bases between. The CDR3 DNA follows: TGTGCCAGCACCATGGCATGGGGCGTCTCCTACGAGCAGTACTTC. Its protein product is CASTMAWGVSYEQYF.

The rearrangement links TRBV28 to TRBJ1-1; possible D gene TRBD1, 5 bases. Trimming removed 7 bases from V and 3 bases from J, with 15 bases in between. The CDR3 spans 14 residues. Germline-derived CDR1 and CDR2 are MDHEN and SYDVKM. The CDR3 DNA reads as TGTGCCAGCACCCGGGCGGGGGGTGACACTGAAGCTTTCTTT. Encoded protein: CASTRAGGDTEAFF.

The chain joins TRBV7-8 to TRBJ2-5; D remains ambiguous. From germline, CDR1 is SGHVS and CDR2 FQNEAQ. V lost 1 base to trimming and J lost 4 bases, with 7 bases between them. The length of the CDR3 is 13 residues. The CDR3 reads CASSLGLRETQYF. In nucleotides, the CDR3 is TGTGCCAGCAGCTTAGGGTTGCGAGAGACCCAGTACTTC.

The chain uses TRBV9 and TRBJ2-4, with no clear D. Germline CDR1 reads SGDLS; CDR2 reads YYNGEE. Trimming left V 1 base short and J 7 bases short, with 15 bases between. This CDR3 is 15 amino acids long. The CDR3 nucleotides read TGTGCCAGCAGCGTAAGCCTCAGAGCTAGTAACATTCAGTACTTC. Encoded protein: CASSVSLRASNIQYF.

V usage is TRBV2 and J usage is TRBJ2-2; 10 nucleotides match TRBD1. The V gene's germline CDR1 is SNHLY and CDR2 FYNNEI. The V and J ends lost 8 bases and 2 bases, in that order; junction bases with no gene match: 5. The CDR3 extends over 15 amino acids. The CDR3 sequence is CASSRTGGNTGELFF. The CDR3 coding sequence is TGTGCCAGCTCAAGGACAGGGGGAAACACCGGGGAGCTGTTTTTT.

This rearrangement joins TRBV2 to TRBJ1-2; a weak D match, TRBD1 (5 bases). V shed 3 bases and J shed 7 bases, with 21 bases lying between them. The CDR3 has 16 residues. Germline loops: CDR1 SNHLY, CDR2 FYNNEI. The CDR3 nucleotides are TGTGCCAGCAGTGATAGCCGATTGGGGGGTGAAAGTGGCTACACCTTC. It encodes CASSDSRLGGESGYTF.

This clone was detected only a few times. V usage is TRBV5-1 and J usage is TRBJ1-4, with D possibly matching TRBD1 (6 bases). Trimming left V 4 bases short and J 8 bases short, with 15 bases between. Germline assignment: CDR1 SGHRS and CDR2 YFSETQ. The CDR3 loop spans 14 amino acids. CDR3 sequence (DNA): TGCGCCAGCAGCCCACAGGGAAGCGTCGAAAAACTGTTTTTT. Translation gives CASSPQGSVEKLFF.

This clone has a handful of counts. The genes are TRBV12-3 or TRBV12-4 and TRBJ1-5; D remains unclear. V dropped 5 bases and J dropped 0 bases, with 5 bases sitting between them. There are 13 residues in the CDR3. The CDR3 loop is CASSPYSNQPQHF. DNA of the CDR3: TGTGCCAGCAGTCCTTATAGCAATCAGCCCCAGCATTTT.

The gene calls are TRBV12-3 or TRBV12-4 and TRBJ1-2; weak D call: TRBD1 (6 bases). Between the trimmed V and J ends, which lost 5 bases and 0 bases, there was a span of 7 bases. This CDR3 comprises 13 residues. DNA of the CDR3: TGTGCCAGCAGTACAGGGCCTAACTATGGCTACACCTTC. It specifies CASSTGPNYGYTF.

The chain's CDR3 is CASSQEGGIGETQYF. In DNA, the CDR3 is TGTGCCAGCAGCCAAGAGGGAGGGATTGGAGAGACCCAGTACTTC. The chain links TRBV3-1 (or the pseudogene TRBV3-2) to TRBJ2-5; 7 nucleotides match TRBD2. The CDR3 covers 15 residues. V shed 0 bases, J shed 4 bases, and the junction held 5 bases outside the gene matches. Germline assignment: CDR1 LGHDT and CDR2 YNNKEL (reference sequence).

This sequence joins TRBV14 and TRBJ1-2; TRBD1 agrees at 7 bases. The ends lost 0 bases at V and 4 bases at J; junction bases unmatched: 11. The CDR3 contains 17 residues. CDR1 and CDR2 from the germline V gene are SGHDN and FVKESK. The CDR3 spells CASSQETGARVSYGYTF. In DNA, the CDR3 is TGTGCCAGCAGCCAAGAAACAGGGGCCCGTGTGAGCTATGGCTACACCTTC.

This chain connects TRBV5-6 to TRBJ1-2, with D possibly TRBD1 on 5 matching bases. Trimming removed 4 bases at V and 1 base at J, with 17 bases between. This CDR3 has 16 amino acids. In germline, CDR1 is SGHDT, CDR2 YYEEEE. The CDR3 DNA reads TGTGCCAGCAGCCCCAGGGAGGGGAACCATAACTATGGCTACACCTTC. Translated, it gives CASSPREGNHNYGYTF.

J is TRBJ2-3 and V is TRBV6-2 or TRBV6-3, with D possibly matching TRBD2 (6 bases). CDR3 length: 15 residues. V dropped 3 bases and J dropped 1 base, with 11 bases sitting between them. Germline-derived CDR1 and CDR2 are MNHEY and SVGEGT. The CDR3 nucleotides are TGTGCCAGCAGTTATCTGGGACTGGGCACAGATACGCAGTATTTT. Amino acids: CASSYLGLGTDTQYF.

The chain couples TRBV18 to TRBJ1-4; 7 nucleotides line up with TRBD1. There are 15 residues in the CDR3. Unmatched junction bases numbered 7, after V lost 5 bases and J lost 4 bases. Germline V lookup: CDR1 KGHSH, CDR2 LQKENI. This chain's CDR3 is CASSEQQGSNEKLFF. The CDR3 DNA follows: TGTGCCAGCTCAGAACAACAGGGGAGTAATGAAAAACTGTTTTTT.